This TCR beta chain was sequenced in a study of blood T cell repertoires in COVID-19. Overall study context: Collection of acute and convalescent COVID-19 samples took place in the United States, Italy and Spain. T cells, B-cell-depleted T cells, or PBMCs provided the cDNA or gDNA that served as material.

How the authors handled the data: Counts of nucleated cells, estimated from reference gene primer amplification, were obtained. Profiled with immunoSEQ multiplex PCR; TCRdb holds only in-frame clones, not every one. Clonal size and the V and J genes are those of that table, whereas D and trimming came from the DNA. The sample lists about 260,000 clones; around 90% were seen once. This CDR3 comprises 14 residues. V shed 4 bases, J shed 5 bases, and the junction held 3 bases outside the gene matches. From germline, CDR1 is SNHLY and CDR2 FYNNEI. Sequencing was performed on peripheral blood. The V and J genes are TRBV2 and TRBJ2-1, with 9 bases matching TRBD2. The sequence came from a man in his fifties or sixties who had recovered from COVID-19. CDR3 in amino acids: CASSGGGGDNEQFF. DNA of the CDR3: TGTGCCAGCAGTGGCGGGGGGGGAGACAATGAGCAGTTCTTC.